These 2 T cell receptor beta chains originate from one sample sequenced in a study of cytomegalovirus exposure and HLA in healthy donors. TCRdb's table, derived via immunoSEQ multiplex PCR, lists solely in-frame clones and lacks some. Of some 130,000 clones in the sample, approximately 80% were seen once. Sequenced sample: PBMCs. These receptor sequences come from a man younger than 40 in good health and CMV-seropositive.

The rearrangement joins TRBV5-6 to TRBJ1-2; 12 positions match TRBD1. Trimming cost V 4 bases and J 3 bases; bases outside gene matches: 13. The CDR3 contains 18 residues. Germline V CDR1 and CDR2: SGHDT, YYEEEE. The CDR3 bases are TGTGCCAGCAGCGGTACCGGGACAGGGGGCGTAGGGGACTATGGCTACACCTTC. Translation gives CASSGTGTGGVGDYGYTF.

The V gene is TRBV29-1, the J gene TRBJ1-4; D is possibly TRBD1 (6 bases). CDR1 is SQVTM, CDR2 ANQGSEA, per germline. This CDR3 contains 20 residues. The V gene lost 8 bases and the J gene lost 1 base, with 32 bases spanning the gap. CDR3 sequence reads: CSPGGRTARVLVRTNEKLFF. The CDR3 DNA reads TGCAGCCCCGGTGGGCGGACAGCGCGAGTTTTAGTCAGAACTAATGAAAAACTGTTTTTT. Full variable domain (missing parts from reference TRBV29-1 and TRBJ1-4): SAVISQKPSRDICQRGTSLTIQCQVDSQVTMMFWYRQQPGQSLTLIATANQGSEATYESGFVIDKFPISRPNLTFSTLTVSNMSPEDSSIYLCSPGGRTARVLVRTNEKLFFGSGTQLSVL.